A selection of T cell receptor beta chains follows, all from one sample in a study of T cells after posttransplantation cyclophosphamide. Profiling relied on immunoSEQ multiplex PCR, and the TCRdb table lists in-frame clones only, not all of them. The table records roughly 17,000 clones, 85% of them present only once. The input for sequencing was PBMCs, taken after allogeneic stem cell transplant with calcineurin inhibitor and methotrexate. The origin of the receptors is a female patient aged 18 to 29 who received an allogeneic stem cell transplant from an unrelated donor, was CMV-positive, and had acute and chronic GVHD. Among the T cells, some may be from the graft donor. The CDR3 runs from the conserved cysteine through the conserved F or W.

J gene | V gene | CDR3 protein
TRBJ2-7 | TRBV6-5 | CASRRTGAYEQYF
TRBJ2-3 | TRBV10-2 | CASRELADDTQYF
TRBJ2-3 | TRBV4-2 | CASSQEASGRVADTQYF
TRBJ2-1 | TRBV25-1 | CASRPNTGGPYNEQFF
TRBJ2-2 | TRBV5-1 | CASSFMGLAGGPGELFF
TRBJ2-5 | TRBV7-2 | CASSLGLAGGQETQYF
TRBJ2-1 | TRBV11-1 | CASSPYPRSSYNEQFF
TRBJ2-1 | TRBV2 | CASSQPRGGYNEQFF
TRBJ2-5 | TRBV19 | CASTPAGGSETQYF
TRBJ2-1 | TRBV11-2 | CASSVNNEQFF
TRBJ1-1 | TRBV5-4 | CASSLEGLNTEAFF
TRBJ2-5 | TRBV7-2 | CASSLGAQQAETQYF
TRBJ2-1 | TRBV5-6 | CASSLELPSGGPYNEQFF
TRBJ2-7 | TRBV20-1 | CSARDLEAEYF
TRBJ2-3 | TRBV29-1 | CSVARGRGDTQYF
TRBJ1-2 | TRBV27 | CASSSGGRGYTF
TRBJ2-1 | TRBV28 | CASKGSGSLSYNEQFF
TRBJ1-5 | TRBV27 | CASSLSKPGGHQPQHF
TRBJ2-7 | TRBV5-5 | CASTLRGGSGSYEQYF
TRBJ2-2 | TRBV5-1 | CASSGTGGITGELFF
TRBJ2-1 | TRBV19 | CASTPRLAGAYNEQFF
TRBJ1-1 | TRBV5-6 | CASSLWPGFEAFF
. | TRBV5-1 | CASSFYDRVPSYEQYF
TRBJ2-6 | TRBV27 | CASRGQGSGANVLTF
TRBJ2-1 | TRBV4-1 | CASSQDAAGGLFF
TRBJ1-2 | TRBV19 | CASSRRTGGVYGYTF
TRBJ2-5 | TRBV7-9 | CASSFLQETQYF
TRBJ2-7 | TRBV10-2 | CASSQRWFGQGGSEQYF
TRBJ2-3 | TRBV7-9 | CASSTPGQGIWTQYF
TRBJ2-5 | TRBV10-3 | CAISQRELETQYF
TRBJ1-2 | TRBV5-1 | CASSRDSFNYGYTF
TRBJ2-7 | TRBV4-1 | CASSQDSSYEQYF
TRBJ1-5 | TRBV2 | CASRRTQGENQPQHF
TRBJ1-2 | TRBV10-2 | CASSLDRDANYGYTF
TRBJ1-2 | TRBV15 | CATSPGDSDNYGYTF
TRBJ2-1 | TRBV2 | CASRREAGTSGINEQFF
TRBJ2-1 | TRBV9 | CASSVSGGVSGSYEQFF
. | TRBV30 | CAWSHRRESEQYF
TRBJ2-5 | TRBV9 | CASSARTSGIETQYF
TRBJ1-3 | TRBV18 | CASSPLRVSGNTIYF
TRBJ1-1 | TRBV30 | CAWSPGSSNTEAFF
TRBJ2-7 | TRBV19 | CASSNQGRQYF
TRBJ1-2 | TRBV5-1 | CASSLDRSYGYTF
TRBJ2-5 | TRBV19 | CATASQETQYF
TRBJ2-2 | TRBV29-1 | CSVESWERTGSGELFF
TRBJ2-2 | TRBV5-4 | CASSPMGQNTGELFF
TRBJ1-1 | TRBV28 | CASLTSSEAFF